The clone carrying this T cell receptor beta chain was observed a handful of times. Its target is unknown. The data belong to a study of long-term antiretroviral therapy in people with HIV. Whole-study results and caveats: The study found that diversity rose after ART but stayed below transplant donor controls.

CDR3 length: 10 amino acids. Germline-derived CDR1 and CDR2 are MDHEN and SYDVKM. V lost 5 bases, J lost 4 bases, and 0 bases lay in between. At the survey level, the v3.0 immunoSEQ assay was run. Method: immunoSEQ multiplex PCR; TCRdb's copy keeps in-frame clones and lacks some. The table lists 20,000 or so clones, 80% to 90% of them singletons. The input for sequencing was unsorted PBMCs, taken 0.6 years after starting antiretroviral therapy. This chain connects TRBV28 to TRBJ1-5, with no clear D. This clonotype originated in a woman aged 18-29 years with HIV. CDR3 sequence reads: CASSNQPQHF. CDR3 bases: TGTGCCAGCAGTAATCAGCCCCAGCATTTT.